Presented here are 18 T cell receptor beta chains from one specimen sequenced in a study of shared clonotypes between healthy human individuals. Measured with immunoSEQ multiplex PCR; TCRdb has only the in-frame clones, and not every one. The sample records about 2.2 million clones, just under 95% being singletons. Cells designated naive CD8 were CD45RO-negative and were positively selected for CCR7, with terminally differentiated effector memory CD45RA+ cells excluded. What was sequenced was naive CD8+ T cells from PBMCs. These receptors were taken from a man aged 18 to 29 in good health. Some clones in this sample may be carry-over from other donors' samples.

The chain is built from TRBV5-1 and TRBJ2-7, with D maybe TRBD2 (6 bases). CDR1 and CDR2 from the germline V gene are SGHRS and YFSETQ. The V and J ends lost 8 bases and 5 bases respectively, with 17 bases between them. The CDR3 is made up of 13 amino acids. The CDR3 DNA follows: TGCGCCAGGTTTAGGGGAGGAATCCACGAGCAGTACTTC. Amino acids: CARFRGGIHEQYF. Supplemented by reference TRBV5-1 and TRBJ2-7, the full variable domain reads KAGVTQTPRYLIKTRGQQVTLSCSPISGHRSVSWYQQTPGQGLQFLFEYFSETQRNKGNFPGRFSGRQFSNSRSEMNVSTLELGDSALYLCARFRGGIHEQYFGPGTRLTVT.

The chain uses TRBV27 and TRBJ2-1; 8 bases map to TRBD2. Germline assignment: CDR1 MNHEY and CDR2 SMNVEV (reference sequence). Germline trimming cut 5 bases from V and 12 bases from J; bases unmatched to any gene: 12. CDR3 length: 14 residues. The CDR3 spells CASSGTRARGWQFF. CDR3 DNA: TGTGCCAGCAGTGGGACTAGAGCCAGGGGTTGGCAGTTCTTC.

The chain combines TRBV13 with TRBJ2-3; the match to TRBD1 covers 10 bases. Trimming removed 2 bases from V and 3 bases from J; junction bases left unmatched: 5. CDR1 is PRHDT and CDR2 is FYEKMQ in the germline V gene (reference sequence). The CDR3 loop spans 16 amino acids. CDR3 sequence (DNA): TGTGCCAGCAGCTTATTGACAGGGGGCATAACAGATACGCAGTATTTT. Its translation is CASSLLTGGITDTQYF.

This chain connects TRBV9 to TRBJ2-7; D possibly corresponds to TRBD1 (6 bases). V was cut by 7 bases and J by 2 bases, with 16 bases left in between. CDR3 length equals 14 residues. Per the germline V gene, CDR1 is SGDLS and CDR2 is YYNGEE. CDR3 loop: CASALGGNTYEQYF. CDR3 bases: TGTGCCAGCGCGTTAGGGGGAAACACCTACGAGCAGTACTTC.

As for this clone: Other nucleotide sequences in the sample specify the same CDR3. The CDR3 loop reads CASSFLADTQYF. As DNA, the CDR3 is TGTGCCAGCAGTTTCCTGGCTGATACGCAGTATTTT. V and J are TRBV27 and TRBJ2-3; D remains unclear. Trimming stripped 3 bases from V and 6 bases from J, with 7 bases between. The CDR3 loop spans 12 amino acids. In germline, CDR1 is MNHEY, CDR2 SMNVEV (reference sequence).

The chain has TRBV19 and TRBJ1-6, with D perhaps TRBD1 (5 bases). CDR1 is LNHDA, CDR2 SQIVND, per germline (reference sequence). Between the trimmed V and J ends, which lost 5 bases and 7 bases, there was a span of 15 bases. This CDR3 is built from 15 residues. Here the CDR3 DNA reads TGTGCCAGTAGTGCCCTCCGGGACCCAAATTCACCCCTCCACTTT. Its translation is CASSALRDPNSPLHF.

For this clone: Within the sample, other DNA sequences also encode this same CDR3. The chain carries TRBV13 and TRBJ2-7, with D unresolved. Trimming stripped 5 bases from V and 0 bases from J, with 11 bases between. This CDR3 has 14 amino acids. Germline assignment: CDR1 PRHDT and CDR2 FYEKMQ (reference sequence). CDR3 amino acids: CASSPTGSSYEQYF. As DNA, the CDR3 is TGTGCCAGCAGCCCCACCGGGTCCTCCTACGAGCAGTACTTC.

The rearrangement joins TRBV19 to TRBJ2-1, with 7 bases that match TRBD1. V trimming: 6 bases; J trimming: 9 bases; junction bases outside the gene matches: 5. Germline assignment: CDR1 LNHDA and CDR2 SQIVND (reference sequence). CDR3 length equals 12 residues. CDR3 bases: TGTGCCAGTAGGGCAGGGGGTACTGAGCAGTTCTTC. It yields the protein CASRAGGTEQFF.

The V call is TRBV19, the J call TRBJ2-7, with 7 bases aligning to TRBD1. The V segment lost 5 bases and the J segment 1 base; nucleotides outside the gene matches: 5. This CDR3 has 14 amino acids. From germline, CDR1 is LNHDA and CDR2 SQIVND (reference sequence). The CDR3 protein is CASSLVTGSYEQYF. The CDR3 region has the DNA TGTGCCAGTAGTCTCGTGACAGGGTCCTACGAGCAGTACTTC.

This clone was seen only once. V is TRBV29-1 and J is TRBJ2-1, with D possibly being TRBD1 (6 bases). The CDR3 has 13 amino acids. Germline CDR1 is SQVTM and CDR2 is ANQGSEA. V was cut by 4 bases and J by 7 bases, with 14 bases left in between. The CDR3 region has the DNA TGCAGCGTTGTAGGGGGAAGTGAGAATGAGCAGTTCTTC. Protein sequence: CSVVGGSENEQFF.

This clone was found a few times. The chain has TRBV29-1 and TRBJ1-1; no reliable D call. Germline V CDR1 and CDR2: SQVTM, ANQGSEA. V gave up 7 bases and J gave up 5 bases, with 8 bases separating them. The CDR3 has 10 residues. CDR3 bases: TGCAGCGGACTTGGGACTGAAGCTTTCTTT. Protein: CSGLGTEAFF. The full variable domain, its missing parts supplied by reference TRBV29-1 and TRBJ1-1, is SAVISQKPSRDICQRGTSLTIQCQVDSQVTMMFWYRQQPGQSLTLIATANQGSEATYESGFVIDKFPISRPNLTFSTLTVSNMSPEDSSIYLCSGLGTEAFFGQGTRLTVV.

The chain joins TRBV6-5 to TRBJ2-3; tentative D call: TRBD2 (5 bases). The CDR3 totals 16 residues. The germline V gene has CDR1 MNHEY and CDR2 SVGAGI. V was trimmed by 0 bases and J by 0 bases, leaving 10 bases between them. CDR3 in amino acids: CASSYSRSVSTDTQYF. DNA of the CDR3: TGTGCCAGCAGTTACTCGCGTAGCGTAAGCACAGATACGCAGTATTTT.

The chain couples TRBV6-5 to TRBJ1-1; D might be TRBD1 (5 bases). Germline-derived CDR1 and CDR2 are MNHEY and SVGAGI. The CDR3 totals 13 residues. V shed 11 bases and J shed 1 base, with 14 bases lying between them. The CDR3 DNA sequence: TGTGCCGCCAGACAGCCCCCGAACACTGAAGCTTTCTTT. Translated: CAARQPPNTEAFF.

The rearrangement uses TRBV28 and TRBJ2-1; 7 bases align to TRBD2. Germline V gene lookup returns CDR1 MDHEN and CDR2 SYDVKM. The V gene end was trimmed by 10 bases and the J gene end by 4 bases; junction bases not matched to a gene: 10. The CDR3 spans 14 residues. CDR3 loop: CATKSAGEYNEQFF. The CDR3 nucleotides read TGTGCCACCAAGAGTGCGGGGGAATACAATGAGCAGTTCTTC.

This chain connects TRBV28 to TRBJ2-2; TRBD2 aligns across 12 bases. The CDR3 consists of 17 residues. V lost 2 bases, J lost 10 bases, and 11 bases stayed unmatched. Germline V gene sequence: CDR1 MDHEN, CDR2 SYDVKM. The CDR3 sequence is CASSLERLAGEKEELFF. As DNA, the CDR3 is TGTGCCAGCAGTTTAGAGAGACTAGCGGGAGAGAAGGAGGAGCTGTTTTTT.

The V call is TRBV28, the J call TRBJ2-1, with 7 positions matching TRBD2. CDR1 MDHEN and CDR2 SYDVKM come from the germline V gene. J was trimmed by 2 bases and V by 5 bases; bases with no gene match: 12. This CDR3 is built from 17 residues. Written as DNA, the CDR3 is TGTGCCAGCAGTCTGTCTCTATACGGGACTACCTACAATGAGCAGTTCTTC. Translating gives CASSLSLYGTTYNEQFF.

Turning to this clone: The junction departs from the called germline gene at one end, perhaps through a read error. The chain links TRBV20-1 to TRBJ1-6, with unresolved D. Germline CDR1 and CDR2: DFQATT and SNEGSKA (reference sequence). This CDR3 has 10 amino acids. The CDR3 sequence is CSARADPLHF. Written as DNA, the CDR3 is TGCAGTGCCAGAGCCGATCCCCTCCACTTT.

The chain has TRBV6-1 and TRBJ2-7; 10 positions match TRBD1. The CDR3 is 14 amino acids. Unmatched junction bases numbered 8, after V lost 6 bases and J lost 6 bases. Germline assignment: CDR1 MNHNS and CDR2 SASEGT. CDR3 sequence reads: CASRDRDRGFEQYF. The CDR3 DNA is TGTGCCAGCAGGGACCGGGACAGGGGTTTCGAGCAGTACTTC.